This entry concerns a single TCR beta chain. Its antigen remains unknown. The sample belongs to a study of cytomegalovirus exposure and HLA in healthy donors. Looking at the study overall: As an earlier analysis found, 150 million to 200 million T cells yielded about 120 million unique TCR beta sequences. General study points: The study labeled 164 TCR beta chains cytomegalovirus-associated.

The PCR was carried out with 60 Vbeta primers and 13 Jbeta primers. The repertoire was sequenced with immunoSEQ multiplex PCR; TCRdb's copy has only in-frame clones and lacks some. The sample yields approximately 160,000 clones, 60% to 80% seen once. CDR1 and CDR2 (germline): SGHTA, FQGNSA. V trimming: 5 bases; J trimming: 6 bases; junction bases outside the gene matches: 10. The length of the CDR3 is 15 residues. The chain uses TRBV7-2 and TRBJ2-1; TRBD1 aligns across 7 bases. This clonotype was obtained from a male donor in good health and CMV-seronegative. Sequencing used PBMCs. The CDR3 is CASSQGVGIGNEQFF. DNA for the CDR3: TGTGCCAGCAGCCAGGGGGTGGGAATCGGCAATGAGCAGTTCTTC.